A selection of T cell receptor beta chains follows, all from one sample in a study of cytomegalovirus exposure and HLA in healthy donors. Method: immunoSEQ multiplex PCR; TCRdb's copy keeps in-frame clones and lacks some. In all, the sample yields roughly 51,000 clones. The source material was PBMCs. These receptors were collected from a male donor in good health and CMV-seropositive. Both conserved end residues are part of each CDR3. A D gene is named only where the DNA matches it firmly.

CASSLVGGSDYGYTF,TGTGCCAGCAGCTTAGTTGGGGGGAGCGACTATGGCTACACCTTC,TRBV7-8,.,TRBJ1-2
CASSLAIGANGNTIYF,TGCGCCAGCAGCTTGGCCATTGGGGCTAATGGAAACACCATATATTTT,TRBV5-1,.,TRBJ1-3
CASSLEGTGRTEAFF,TGTGCCAGCAGCTTAGAGGGGACAGGGAGGACTGAAGCTTTCTTT,TRBV7-9,TRBD1,TRBJ1-1
CASGPPGQAYSGNTIYF,TGTGCCAGCGGGCCTCCGGGACAGGCTTACTCTGGAAACACCATATATTTT,TRBV28,TRBD1,TRBJ1-3
CASSLGHRGRYEQYF,TGTGCCAGCAGCTTAGGTCACAGGGGACGATACGAGCAGTACTTC,TRBV7-3,TRBD1,TRBJ2-7
CATQPGNTGELFF,TGTGCCACCCAGCCAGGGAACACCGGGGAGCTGTTTTTT,TRBV6-5,.,TRBJ2-2
CASTSRDKIAGAFF,TGTGCCAGCACCTCTAGGGACAAGATAGCGGGAGCTTTCTTT,TRBV9,.,TRBJ1-1
CASTLSTGTYGYTF,TGTGCCAGCACTCTCTCGACGGGAACTTATGGCTACACCTTC,TRBV28,.,TRBJ1-2
CASTTGTGTEAFF,TGTGCCAGCACTACAGGGACGGGCACTGAAGCTTTCTTT,TRBV27,.,TRBJ1-1
CASSESSLRGTEAFF,TGTGCCAGCAGTGAATCCTCCTTGCGAGGCACTGAAGCTTTCTTT,TRBV25-1,.,TRBJ1-1
CASSRPQQGEYGYTF,TGCGCCAGCAGCCGGCCACAACAGGGGGAATATGGCTACACCTTC,TRBV4-1,TRBD1,TRBJ1-2
CASSQDWRESDEQYF,TGTGCCAGCAGCCAAGACTGGCGGGAATCGGACGAGCAGTACTTC,TRBV4-2,.,TRBJ2-7
CASSLVSAGELFF,TGTGCCAGCAGCTTAGTCTCGGCCGGGGAGCTGTTTTTT,TRBV11-2,.,TRBJ2-2
CSARGIETDTQYF,TGCAGCGCCAGGGGGATCGAGACAGATACGCAGTATTTT,TRBV29-1,TRBD1,TRBJ2-3
CASSFGTVSLNTEAFF,TGTGCCAGCAGCTTCGGGACAGTCAGTCTGAACACTGAAGCTTTCTTT,TRBV5-5,TRBD1,TRBJ1-1
CASSLLGQTEAFF,TGTGCCAGCAGCCTTCTTGGTCAGACTGAAGCTTTCTTT,TRBV9,.,TRBJ1-1
CASSTQSGQHYEQYF,TGTGCCAGCAGCACCCAATCAGGACAGCACTACGAGCAGTACTTC,TRBV9,.,TRBJ2-7
CASSPWTGETFGELFF,TGTGCCAGCTCACCGTGGACAGGGGAAACATTCGGGGAGCTGTTTTTT,TRBV18,TRBD1,TRBJ2-2
CSPMGGQGNEQFF,TGCAGCCCCATGGGGGGACAGGGCAATGAGCAGTTCTTC,TRBV29-1,TRBD1,TRBJ2-1
CASSLGAGSNQPQHF,TGTGCCAGCAGCTTAGGTGCGGGGTCCAATCAGCCCCAGCATTTT,TRBV7-8,.,TRBJ1-5
CASNLKVLGELFF,TGTGCCAGCAACCTAAAAGTTCTCGGGGAGCTGTTTTTT,TRBV7-2,.,TRBJ2-2
CASSPDRRGEQYF,TGCGCCAGCAGCCCGGACAGGCGGGGCGAGCAGTACTTC,TRBV5-1,.,TRBJ2-7
CASSHREGNTEAFF,TGTGCCAGCAGTCACAGGGAGGGGAACACTGAAGCTTTCTTT,TRBV7-9,.,TRBJ1-1
CASSAGQHSNQPQHF,TGTGCCAGTAGTGCGGGACAGCATAGCAATCAGCCCCAGCATTTT,TRBV19,TRBD1,TRBJ1-5
CASSLLREVFDEQFF,TGTGCCAGCAGCTTACTCCGTGAGGTATTCGATGAGCAGTTCTTC,TRBV5-6,.,TRBJ2-1
CSARRGLRDEQYF,TGCAGCGCGCGCAGGGGGCTCCGGGACGAGCAGTACTTC,TRBV29-1,TRBD1,TRBJ2-7
CASSELQGRGNEQFF,TGTGCCAGCAGTGAGTTACAGGGGCGAGGCAATGAGCAGTTCTTC,TRBV2,TRBD1,TRBJ2-1
CASSLDGRPTEAFF,TGTGCCAGCAGCTTGGACGGCAGGCCCACTGAAGCTTTCTTT,TRBV5-4,.,TRBJ1-1
CSFSSGERYEQYF,TGCAGCTTTTCTAGCGGGGAAAGGTACGAGCAGTACTTC,TRBV29-1,TRBD2,TRBJ2-7
CASSLVAAGGAQKTQYF,TGTGCCAGCAGCTTAGTGGCAGCGGGGGGGGCCCAGAAGACCCAGTACTTC,TRBV7-2,TRBD2,TRBJ2-5
CASSSPTSGGSYNEQFF,TGCGCCAGCAGCTCGCCGACTAGCGGGGGGTCCTACAATGAGCAGTTCTTC,TRBV5-1,TRBD2,TRBJ2-1
CASSYEGAASPLHF,TGTGCCAGCAGTTACGAGGGGGCGGCATCACCCCTCCACTTT,TRBV6-5,TRBD1,TRBJ1-6
CASSKGSNQPQHF,TGTGCCAGTAGTAAGGGGAGCAATCAGCCCCAGCATTTT,TRBV19,.,TRBJ1-5
CASRAGQSNQPQHF,TGTGCCAGCAGGGCCGGACAGAGCAATCAGCCCCAGCATTTT,TRBV27,.,TRBJ1-5
CASSLQGIQNTIYF,TGTGCCAGCAGCTTGCAGGGGATACAAAACACCATATATTTT,TRBV13,.,TRBJ1-3
CASSLETSAFYEQYF,TGTGCCAGCAGCTTGGAGACTAGCGCCTTCTACGAGCAGTACTTC,TRBV5-6,TRBD2,TRBJ2-7
CASSLVAQANYEQYF,TGTGCCAGCAGCTTAGTGGCTCAGGCGAACTACGAGCAGTACTTC,TRBV7-2,.,TRBJ2-7
CASSERDRTSGPPYEQYF,TGTGCCAGCAGTGAAAGAGACCGGACTAGCGGGCCTCCCTACGAGCAGTACTTC,TRBV6-1,TRBD2,TRBJ2-7
CASSPSGFQETQYF,TGTGCCAGCAGCCCCTCGGGGTTCCAAGAGACCCAGTACTTC,TRBV9,.,TRBJ2-5
CASSQLQVGHEKLFF,TGTGCCAGCAGCCAGTTACAGGTCGGACATGAAAAACTGTTTTTT,TRBV6-4,.,TRBJ1-4
CASSDINGWDNGYTF,TGCGCCAGCAGTGATATTAATGGGTGGGACAATGGCTACACCTTC,TRBV10-2,.,TRBJ1-2
CASSFRGITEAFF,TGTGCCAGTAGCTTCCGGGGGATCACTGAAGCTTTCTTT,TRBV19,.,TRBJ1-1
CASSSRLAGGSNEQFF,TGTGCCAGCAGTTCCCGACTAGCGGGGGGATCCAATGAGCAGTTCTTC,TRBV27,TRBD2,TRBJ2-1
CASSASAGFTYYNEQFF,TGTGCCAGCAGCGCCTCGGCGGGTTTTACTTATTACAATGAGCAGTTCTTC,TRBV6-4,.,TRBJ2-1
CASSPIAGGPLGNEQFF,TGTGCCAGCAGCCCGATAGCGGGGGGGCCTCTCGGGAATGAGCAGTTCTTC,TRBV14,TRBD2,TRBJ2-1
CASSTGTRAYNEQFF,TGTGCCAGTAGTACTGGGACTAGAGCCTACAATGAGCAGTTCTTC,TRBV19,TRBD2,TRBJ2-1
CASSQGDGTSTQYF,TGTGCCAGCAGCCAAGGAGACGGGACATCTACGCAGTATTTT,TRBV4-2,.,TRBJ2-3
CASSYSGGADTEAFF,TGTGCCAGCAGTTACTCAGGGGGCGCGGACACTGAAGCTTTCTTT,TRBV6-5,TRBD1,TRBJ1-1
CSGGSTDTQYF,TGCAGCGGGGGTAGCACAGATACGCAGTATTTT,TRBV20-1,.,TRBJ2-3
CASSRGTADNSPLHF,TGTGCCAGCAGCCGAGGGACAGCCGATAATTCACCCCTCCACTTT,TRBV7-2,TRBD1,TRBJ1-6